Included here is one T cell receptor (beta chain) sequence, with context. The antigen remains unidentified. Here immunoSEQ multiplex PCR was the method, and the copy in TCRdb shows in-frame clones only, minus some. The data contain some 660,000 clones, roughly 72% of them singletons. The CDR3 runs to 16 residues. The V gene lost 8 bases and the J gene lost 3 bases, with 20 bases spanning the gap. CDR1 and CDR2 from the germline V gene are MDHEN and SYDVKM. The data were obtained in a study of shared clonotypes between healthy human individuals. Study-wide findings and caveats: Generation probability values for non-shared clonotypes were lower than those for clonotypes shared by all four donors.

This clonotype was sampled from a woman aged 30 to 39 in good health. The sample consisted of memory CD4+ T cells sorted from blood. Documented subset: CD45RA-negative fraction. The chain recombines TRBV28 with TRBJ1-5; D remains ambiguous. CDR3 sequence (DNA): TGTGCCAGCCGAAGCGCCGTAGGGAGAGTCAATCAGCCCCAGCATTTT. Protein product: CASRSAVGRVNQPQHF.